The rows below give T cell receptor beta chains drawn from one sample of a study of blood T cell repertoires in COVID-19. Some clones are missing from TCRdb's copy, which holds only in-frame ones; the method was immunoSEQ multiplex PCR. This table has 200,000 or so clones, roughly 88% appearing once. Sequenced sample: PBMCs or T cells enriched from blood (not recorded which). The receptor source for this set is a woman between 35 and 50 years old with acute COVID-19. Both conserved end residues are part of each CDR3. A D gene is named only where the DNA matches it firmly.

TRBV5-1,TRBD1,TRBJ2-1,CASRSGTGAYNEQFF,TGCGCCAGCAGATCCGGGACAGGGGCCTACAATGAGCAGTTCTTC
TRBV5-1,TRBD2,TRBJ2-5,CASRWRGGQETQYF,TGCGCCAGCAGGTGGCGGGGGGGTCAAGAGACCCAGTACTTC
TRBV3-1/TRBV3-2,TRBD1,TRBJ1-5,CASSPSRDRPQGPQHF,TGTGCCAGCAGCCCGTCCCGGGACAGGCCCCAAGGCCCCCAGCATTTT
TRBV7-9,TRBD1,TRBJ1-2,CASSGGQGGHGYTF,TGTGCCAGCAGCGGTGGACAGGGGGGACATGGCTACACCTTC
TRBV4-1,NA,TRBJ1-1,CASSLGEVTYTEAFF,TGCGCCAGCAGCCTCGGGGAGGTGACCTACACTGAAGCTTTCTTT
TRBV7-2,NA,TRBJ2-2,CASSLSRAAATGELFF,TGTGCCAGCAGCTTAAGCAGGGCCGCGGCCACCGGGGAGCTGTTTTTT
TRBV5-1,TRBD1,TRBJ2-1,CASSLGTGGKHNEQFF,TGCGCCAGCAGCTTAGGGACAGGGGGTAAACACAATGAGCAGTTCTTC
TRBV27,TRBD1,TRBJ1-1,CASSNGQGGTEAFF,TGTGCCAGCAGTAACGGACAGGGTGGCACTGAAGCTTTCTTT
TRBV7-9,NA,TRBJ1-6,CASTSSDNSPLHF,TGTGCCAGCACCTCCAGTGATAATTCACCCCTCCACTTT
TRBV2,TRBD1,TRBJ1-2,CALLGQGFGGYTF,TGTGCCCTCTTGGGACAGGGGTTTGGTGGCTACACCTTC
TRBV5-4,TRBD1,TRBJ1-3,CASSFAGGSGNTIYF,TGTGCCAGCAGCTTCGCAGGGGGCTCTGGAAACACCATATATTTT
TRBV10-3,TRBD1,TRBJ1-1,CAIRPTGDGTEAFF,TGTGCCATCAGACCCACAGGGGATGGCACTGAAGCTTTCTTT
TRBV18,TRBD1,TRBJ2-7,CASSPYGTDRYEQYF,TGTGCCAGCTCACCCTACGGGACAGACCGCTACGAGCAGTACTTC
TRBV6-2/TRBV6-3,TRBD2,TRBJ2-7,CASSPPGGFYEQYF,TGTGCCAGCAGCCCCCCCGGGGGGTTCTACGAGCAGTACTTC